Below are 4 T cell receptor beta chains sequenced from a single sample in a study of radiation and T cells in renal cell carcinoma. Profiling relied on immunoSEQ multiplex PCR, and the TCRdb table lists in-frame clones only, not all of them. The sample holds 90,000 to 100,000 clones, less than 90% seen once. Time point defined: baseline pretreatment blood. As for treatment: 15 Gy SBRT to primary tumor, nephrectomy 4 weeks later. This sample comprised blood, obtained from a patient whose treatment included radiotherapy and nephrectomy. The receptors come from a man between 50 and 59 years old with renal cell carcinoma.

The chain joins TRBV5-1 to TRBJ2-1, with 10 bases aligning to TRBD1. CDR1 and CDR2 from the germline V gene are SGHRS and YFSETQ. The junction had 19 bases not matched to a gene; V was cut back by 0 bases and J by 7 bases. The CDR3 has 20 residues. The CDR3 spells CASSLAIGQGGSLSRNEQFF. The CDR3 nucleotides are TGCGCCAGCAGCTTGGCCATAGGACAGGGGGGATCCCTTTCGCGGAATGAGCAGTTCTTC.

This chain joins TRBV2 and TRBJ2-2; 9 nucleotides agree with TRBD2. The CDR3 has 15 amino acids. Germline trimming cut 7 bases from V and 5 bases from J; bases unmatched to any gene: 8. Germline V gene data show CDR1 as SNHLY and CDR2 as FYNNEI. The DNA of the CDR3 is TGTGCCAGCACCGCTTCTGCGGGAGGGACCGGGGAGCTGTTTTTT. Protein product: CASTASAGGTGELFF.

This chain uses TRBV9 with TRBJ2-1; unclear D gene. In germline, CDR1 is SGDLS, CDR2 YYNGEE. The CDR3 runs 12 residues. V lost 2 bases and J 4 bases, leaving 4 bases between the germline ends. CDR3 region: CASSVGYNEQFF. Here the CDR3 DNA reads TGTGCCAGCAGCGTGGGATACAATGAGCAGTTCTTC.

The chain carries TRBV19 and TRBJ1-3; D gene ambiguous. This CDR3 has 13 amino acids. V was trimmed by 7 bases and J by 12 bases, leaving 19 bases between them. The germline V gene has CDR1 LNHDA and CDR2 SQIVND (reference sequence). The CDR3 DNA is TGTGCCAGTACTCAGTCGGGGTCCTCGAGCATATATTTT. It codes for CASTQSGSSSIYF. The complete variable domain, with remaining parts taken from reference TRBV19 and TRBJ1-3, reads DGGITQSPKYLFRKEGQNVTLSCEQNLNHDAMYWYRQDPGQGLRLIYYSQIVNDFQKGDIAEGYSVSREKKESFPLTVTSAQKNPTAFYLCASTQSGSSSIYFGEGSWLTVV.